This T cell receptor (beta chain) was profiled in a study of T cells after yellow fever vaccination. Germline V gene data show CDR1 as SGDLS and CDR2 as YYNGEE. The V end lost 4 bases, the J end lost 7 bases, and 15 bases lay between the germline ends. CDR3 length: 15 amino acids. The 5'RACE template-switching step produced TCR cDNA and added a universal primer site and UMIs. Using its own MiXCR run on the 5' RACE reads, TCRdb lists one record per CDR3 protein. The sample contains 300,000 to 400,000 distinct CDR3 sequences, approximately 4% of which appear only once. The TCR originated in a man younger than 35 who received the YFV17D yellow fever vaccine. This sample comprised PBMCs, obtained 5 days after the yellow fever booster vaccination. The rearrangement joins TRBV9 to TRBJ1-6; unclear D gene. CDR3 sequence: CASSNGRNKNSPLHF. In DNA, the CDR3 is TGTGCCAGCAGCAACGGACGGAATAAGAATTCACCCCTCCACTTT.